Reported below is one T cell receptor beta chain. This sample was included in a study of blood T cell repertoires in COVID-19. Study in general: T cells, B-cell-depleted T cells, or PBMCs supplied cDNA or gDNA.

The V segment lost 10 bases and the J segment 4 bases; nucleotides outside the gene matches: 15. The CDR3 contains 15 residues. From germline, CDR1 is MDHEN and CDR2 SYDVKM. Original processing notes: Amplification from reference gene primers served as the basis for estimated nucleated cell counts. The assay was immunoSEQ multiplex PCR, and TCRdb's table has in-frame clones only and misses some. V, J and clone size are those of that table, while D and trimming were read from the DNA. The table lists approximately 31,000 clones, approximately 90% of them singletons. This receptor was identified in a man aged 55-75 years with acute or convalescent COVID-19. Sequencing was done on a sample of peripheral blood. The chain links TRBV28 to TRBJ1-1, with 7 bases that match TRBD1. The CDR3 coding sequence is TGTGCCATAGTAACGTGGAGGGGGCGGGCCACTGAAGCTTTCTTT. Translating it yields CAIVTWRGRATEAFF.